This TCR beta chain originates from a study of control samples from healthy donors and cancer patients. Using immunoSEQ multiplex PCR, the repertoire was profiled, and TCRdb retains in-frame clones only, with some absent. The table has some 130,000 clones, 90% seen once. This clone was counted only a few times. This CDR3 comprises 17 residues. The sequence was collected from a man aged 35 to 55 in good health. The gene calls are TRBV21-1 and TRBJ1-4. TRBV21-1 corresponds to a pseudogene. Sequences were obtained from blood. The DNA of the CDR3 is TGTGCCAGCGCACTAAGACCGGGAAAAACAACTAATGAAAAACTGTTTTTT. Translated, it gives CASALRPGKTTNEKLFF.